Given below is one T cell receptor beta chain in context. Its antigen is unknown. Per-nucleotide qualities are absent, and no much larger clonotype sits a single base away. The data were taken from a study of T cell responses to AZD1222 COVID-19 vaccine (dated by TCRdb to 2020 to 2022). Background for the entire study: TCR sequencing was performed for about 250 trial participants, of whom roughly 200 were given two doses of AZD1222 and around 25 were given two doses of MenACWY control vaccine. Trial participants were enrolled by age into 18-55, 56-69 and 70-plus year subgroups, with around 150, 28 and 57 TCR-sequenced participants respectively. Study-wide findings and limitations: Reportedly, almost half of the unique spike-specific TCRs recognized epitopes lying outside the regions that are mutated in the B.1.351 and B.1.1.7 variants. Because no samples from the day 14 peak response were available, repertoires could be characterized only after the peak T cell response. CD4 TCRs associated with the vaccine covered the entire spike protein, and the dominant responses were in regions 160-218 and 743-854. Participants were mostly white British, with more females than males. The authors suggested clonal diversity may have been underestimated. A significant rise in spike-specific TCR breadth and depth was observed after two AZD1222 doses relative to day 0 and relative to MenACWY recipients. Conclusions about previously exposed vaccinees are limited because only six or seven AZD1222 recipients were SARS-CoV-2 seropositive at baseline. In the small 56-69-year group, the increase in depth fell short of significance, most likely because of low power.

The CDR3 regions of human TCRbeta chains were analyzed by immunosequencing. As for the authors' bioinformatics: Repertoire TCRs were checked for matches against a reference library of SARS-CoV-2-specific TCRs that had been generated using the MIRA antigen-specificity platform. Breadth was defined as the fraction of unique TCRs that were SARS-CoV-2-associated. Depth was defined as the fraction of total T cells that were SARS-CoV-2-associated. Using the MIRA data, each spike-specific TCR was mapped to the spike region that the TCR reacts to and placed in a CD4 or CD8 class. Log10-transformed breadth and depth values were compared by one-way ANOVA with Sidak's multiple comparisons tests. This immuneACCESS table, as held by TCRdb, lists in-frame sequences with V and J called but not all clones. Of the missing ones, under half trace to an unresolved V gene in checked studies; the others have no known cause. From that table come the V and J calls and clone size; the DNA was used to work out D and trimming. In this sample the table shows around 140,000 clones, 91% of which occur a single time. Jointly, the top ten make up about 4% of the sample.

The V end loses 6 bases and the J end loses 2 bases, and a stretch of 11 bases separates them. From the germline V gene, CDR1 is MNHNS and CDR2 is SASEGT. The CDR3 runs 13 residues from the cysteine to the phenylalanine. Only CDR3 DNA remains: 39 bases, in frame from the first base. This specimen's time point label, per the study, means: about 28 days (+/-7) after the second vaccine dose. AZD1222 recipients whose second dose came at about 4 weeks and those whose second dose came at about 12 weeks were combined into one group, since spike-specific TCR depth and breadth did not differ between the two schedules. Samples from vaccinated people were obtained from the UK trials COV001 and COV002, which included a single-blind randomized controlled phase 2/3 trial of AZD1222 (ChAdOx1 nCoV-19) in healthy adults. Trial participant PBMC samples were collected at day 0 and day 28 after the second dose for TCRbeta chain sequencing.

The sequence derives from an adult who received the AZD1222 COVID-19 vaccine. Rearrangement joined TRBV6-1 to TRBJ2-7, and possibly TRBD1, on 5 matching bases. Sequencing was performed on peripheral blood, taken 28 days after the second AZD1222 dose. The CDR3 region has the sequence CASSYGHTYEQYF. The DNA is TGTGCCAGCAGCTATGGACATACCTACGAGCAGTACTTC.